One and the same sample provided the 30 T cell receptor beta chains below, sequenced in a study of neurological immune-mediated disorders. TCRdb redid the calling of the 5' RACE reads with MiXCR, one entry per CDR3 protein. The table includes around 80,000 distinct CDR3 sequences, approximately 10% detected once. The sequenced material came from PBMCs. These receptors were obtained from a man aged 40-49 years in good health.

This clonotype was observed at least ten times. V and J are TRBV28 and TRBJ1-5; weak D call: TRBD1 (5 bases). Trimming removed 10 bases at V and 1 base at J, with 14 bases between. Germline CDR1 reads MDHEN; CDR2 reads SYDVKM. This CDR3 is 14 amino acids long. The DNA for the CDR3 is TGTGCCACAGAGGCGGGGGGAAGCAATCAGCCCCAGCATTTT. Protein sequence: CATEAGGSNQPQHF. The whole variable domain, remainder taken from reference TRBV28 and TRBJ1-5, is DVKVTQSSRYLVKRTGEKVFLECVQDMDHENMFWYRQDPGLGLRLIYFSYDVKMKEKGDIPEGYSVSREKKERFSLILESASTNQTSMYLCATEAGGSNQPQHFGDGTRLSIL.

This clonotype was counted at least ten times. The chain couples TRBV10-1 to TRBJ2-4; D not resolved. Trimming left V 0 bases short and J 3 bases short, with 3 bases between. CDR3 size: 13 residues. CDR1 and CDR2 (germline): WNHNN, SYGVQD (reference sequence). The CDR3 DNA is TGCGCCAGCAGTGAGTCAGGCAAAAACATTCAGTACTTC. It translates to CASSESGKNIQYF.

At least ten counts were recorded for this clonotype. CDR3: CASSLRTSGMFETQYF. CDR3 bases: TGTGCCAGCAGCCTACGGACTAGCGGGATGTTCGAGACCCAGTACTTC. The gene calls are TRBV7-9 and TRBJ2-5, with 12 bases fitting TRBD2. The CDR3 has 16 amino acids. In germline, CDR1 is SEHNR, CDR2 FQNEAQ (reference sequence). V dropped 5 bases and J dropped 5; count of bases not matched to a gene: 9. The full variable domain, rest sourced from reference TRBV7-9 and TRBJ2-5, is DTGVSQNPRHKITKRGQNVTFRCDPISEHNRLYWYRQTLGQGPEFLTYFQNEAQLEKSRLLSDRFSAERPKGSFSTLEIQRTEQGDSAMYLCASSLRTSGMFETQYFGPGTRLLVL.

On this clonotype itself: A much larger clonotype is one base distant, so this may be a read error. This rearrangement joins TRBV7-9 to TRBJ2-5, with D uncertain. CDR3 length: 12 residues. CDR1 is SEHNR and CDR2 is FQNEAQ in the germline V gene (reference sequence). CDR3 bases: TGTGCCAGCAGCTTAGGGGCGGAGAACCAGTACTTC. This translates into CASSLGAENQYF. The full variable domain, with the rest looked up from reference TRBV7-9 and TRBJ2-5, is DTGVSQNPRHKITKRGQNVTFRCDPISEHNRLYWYRQTLGQGPEFLTYFQNEAQLEKSRLLSDRFSAERPKGSFSTLEIQRTEQGDSAMYLCASSLGAENQYFGPGTRLLVL.

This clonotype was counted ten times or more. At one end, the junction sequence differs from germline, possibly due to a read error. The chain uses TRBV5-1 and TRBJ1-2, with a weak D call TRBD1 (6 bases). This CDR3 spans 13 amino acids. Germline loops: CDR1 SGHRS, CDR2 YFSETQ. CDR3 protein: CASSSGASFNIAF. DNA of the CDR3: TGCGCCAGCTCCTCGGGGGCGAGTTTCAATATTGCCTTC.

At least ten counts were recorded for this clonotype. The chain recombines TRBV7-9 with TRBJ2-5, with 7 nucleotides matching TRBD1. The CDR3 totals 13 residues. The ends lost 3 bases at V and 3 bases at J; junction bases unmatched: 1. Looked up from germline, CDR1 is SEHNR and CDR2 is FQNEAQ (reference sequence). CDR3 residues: CASSFDREETQYF. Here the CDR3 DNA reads TGTGCCAGCAGCTTTGACAGGGAAGAGACCCAGTACTTC.

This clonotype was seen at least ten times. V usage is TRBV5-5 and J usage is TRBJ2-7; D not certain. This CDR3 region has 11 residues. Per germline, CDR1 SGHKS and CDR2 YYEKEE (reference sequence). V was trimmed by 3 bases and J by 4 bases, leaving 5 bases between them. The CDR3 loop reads CASSSEYEQYF. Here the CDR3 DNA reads TGTGCCAGCAGCTCGGAATACGAGCAGTACTTC.

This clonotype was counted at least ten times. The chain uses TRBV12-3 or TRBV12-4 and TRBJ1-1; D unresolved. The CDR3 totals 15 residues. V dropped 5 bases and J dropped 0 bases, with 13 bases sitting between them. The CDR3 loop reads CASSHDATVNTEAFF. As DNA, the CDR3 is TGTGCCAGCAGTCATGACGCAACAGTGAACACTGAAGCTTTCTTT.

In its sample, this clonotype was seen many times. The CDR3 DNA sequence: TGTGCCAGCCGGGGGGCCTCTGGGGCCAACGTCCTGACTTTC. Protein product: CASRGASGANVLTF. V and J are TRBV6-5 and TRBJ2-6, with D possibly TRBD2 on 7 matching bases. The CDR3 has 14 amino acids. Looked up from germline, CDR1 is MNHEY and CDR2 is SVGAGI. Trimming cost V 8 bases and J 0 bases, with 8 bases left between them.

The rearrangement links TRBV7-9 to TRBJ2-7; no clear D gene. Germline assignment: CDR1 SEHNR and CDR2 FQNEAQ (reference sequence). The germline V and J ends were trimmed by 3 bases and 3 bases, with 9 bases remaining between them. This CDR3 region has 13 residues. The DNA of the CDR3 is TGTGCCAGCAGCTTTAGGCAAGACTACGAGCAGTACTTC. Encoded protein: CASSFRQDYEQYF.

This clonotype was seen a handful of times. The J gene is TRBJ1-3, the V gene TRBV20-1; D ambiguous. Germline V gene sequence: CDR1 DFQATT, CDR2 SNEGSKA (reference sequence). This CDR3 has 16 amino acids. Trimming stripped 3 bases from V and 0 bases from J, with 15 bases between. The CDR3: CSASSGLTYSGNTIYF. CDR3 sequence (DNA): TGCAGTGCTAGTTCGGGGTTGACCTACTCTGGAAACACCATATATTTT.

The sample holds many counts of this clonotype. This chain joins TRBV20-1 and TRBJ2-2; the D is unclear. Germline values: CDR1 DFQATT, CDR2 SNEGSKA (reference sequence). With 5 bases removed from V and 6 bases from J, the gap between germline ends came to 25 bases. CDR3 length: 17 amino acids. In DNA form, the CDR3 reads TGCAGTGCTCTAAGAACTTTGGTGGGCAGGTCCTCCGGGGAGCTGTTTTTT. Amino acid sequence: CSALRTLVGRSSGELFF.

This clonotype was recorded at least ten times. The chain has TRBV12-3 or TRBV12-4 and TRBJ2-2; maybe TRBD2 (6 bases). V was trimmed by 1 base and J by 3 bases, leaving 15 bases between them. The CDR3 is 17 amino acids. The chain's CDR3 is CASSLGARRGDTGELFF. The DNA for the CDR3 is TGTGCCAGCAGTTTAGGGGCGAGGAGGGGAGACACCGGGGAGCTGTTTTTT.

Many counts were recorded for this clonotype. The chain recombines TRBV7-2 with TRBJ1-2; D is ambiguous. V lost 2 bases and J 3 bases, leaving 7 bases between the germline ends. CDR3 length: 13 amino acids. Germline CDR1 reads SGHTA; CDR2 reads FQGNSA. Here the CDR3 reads CASSLIRDYGYTF. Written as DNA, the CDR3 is TGTGCCAGCAGCTTAATCCGGGACTATGGCTACACCTTC.

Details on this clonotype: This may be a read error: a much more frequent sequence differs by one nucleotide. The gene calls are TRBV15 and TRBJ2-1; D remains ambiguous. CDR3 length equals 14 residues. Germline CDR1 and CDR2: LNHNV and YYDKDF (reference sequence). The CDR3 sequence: CATSSLALENERFF. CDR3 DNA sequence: TGTGCCACCAGCAGCCTGGCGCTAGAGAATGAGCGGTTCTTC.

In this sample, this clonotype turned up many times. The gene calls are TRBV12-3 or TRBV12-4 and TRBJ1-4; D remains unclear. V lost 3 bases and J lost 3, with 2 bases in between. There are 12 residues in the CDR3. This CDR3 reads CASSLANEKLFF. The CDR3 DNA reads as TGTGCCAGCAGTTTGGCTAATGAAAAACTGTTTTTT.

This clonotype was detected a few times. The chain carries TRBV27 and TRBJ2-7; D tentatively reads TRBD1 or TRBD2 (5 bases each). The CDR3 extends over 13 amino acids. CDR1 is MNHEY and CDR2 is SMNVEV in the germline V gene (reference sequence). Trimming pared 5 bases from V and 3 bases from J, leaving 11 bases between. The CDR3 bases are TGTGCCAGCAGTGTCGGGGCCAGCTACGAGCAGTACTTC. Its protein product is CASSVGASYEQYF.

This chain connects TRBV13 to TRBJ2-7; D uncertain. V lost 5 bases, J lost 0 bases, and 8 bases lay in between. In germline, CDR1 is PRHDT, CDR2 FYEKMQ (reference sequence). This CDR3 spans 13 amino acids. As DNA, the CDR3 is TGTGCCAGCAGCCCACACGCCTCCTACGAGCAGTACTTC. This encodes CASSPHASYEQYF.

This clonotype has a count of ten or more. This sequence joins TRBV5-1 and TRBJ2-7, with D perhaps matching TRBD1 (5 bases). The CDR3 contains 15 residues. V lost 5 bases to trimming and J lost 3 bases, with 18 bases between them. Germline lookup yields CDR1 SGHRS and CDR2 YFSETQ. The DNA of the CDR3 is TGCGCCAGCAGGGTATTTGGACAAACAGACTACGAGCAGTACTTC. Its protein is CASRVFGQTDYEQYF.

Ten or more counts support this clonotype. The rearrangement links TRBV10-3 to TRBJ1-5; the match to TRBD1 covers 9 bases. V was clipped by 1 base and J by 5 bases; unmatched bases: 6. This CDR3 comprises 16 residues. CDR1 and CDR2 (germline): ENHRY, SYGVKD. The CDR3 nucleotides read TGTGCCATCAGTGAGTTCGGGGGACAGGGTCATCAGCCCCAGCATTTT. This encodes CAISEFGGQGHQPQHF.

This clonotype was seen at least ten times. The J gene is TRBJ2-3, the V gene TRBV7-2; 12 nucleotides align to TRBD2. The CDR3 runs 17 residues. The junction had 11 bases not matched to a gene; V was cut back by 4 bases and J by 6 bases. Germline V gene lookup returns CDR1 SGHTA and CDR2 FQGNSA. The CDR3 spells CASSSSPPSGGGDTQYF. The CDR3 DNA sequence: TGTGCCAGCAGCTCATCCCCCCCTAGCGGGGGGGGGGATACGCAGTATTTT. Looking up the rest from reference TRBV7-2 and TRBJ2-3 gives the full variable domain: GAGVSQSPSNKVTEKGKDVELRCDPISGHTALYWYRQSLGQGLEFLIYFQGNSAPDKSGLPSDRFSAERTGGSVSTLTIQRTQQEDSAVYLCASSSSPPSGGGDTQYFGPGTRLTVL.

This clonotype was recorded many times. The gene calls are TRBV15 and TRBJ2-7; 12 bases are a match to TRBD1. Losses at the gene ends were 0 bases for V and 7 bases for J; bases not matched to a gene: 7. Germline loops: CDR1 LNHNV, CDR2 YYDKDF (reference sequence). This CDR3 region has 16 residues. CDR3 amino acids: CATSRDRDRGLREQYF. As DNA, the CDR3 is TGTGCCACCAGCAGAGACCGGGACAGGGGGCTTAGGGAGCAGTACTTC.

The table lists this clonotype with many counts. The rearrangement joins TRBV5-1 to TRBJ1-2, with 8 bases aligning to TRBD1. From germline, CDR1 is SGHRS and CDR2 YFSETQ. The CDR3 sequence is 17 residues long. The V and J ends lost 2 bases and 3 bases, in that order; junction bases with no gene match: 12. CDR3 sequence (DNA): TGCGCCAGCAGCTTCGGGACAGGACCTAACCGGGACTATGGCTACACCTTC. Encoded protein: CASSFGTGPNRDYGYTF.

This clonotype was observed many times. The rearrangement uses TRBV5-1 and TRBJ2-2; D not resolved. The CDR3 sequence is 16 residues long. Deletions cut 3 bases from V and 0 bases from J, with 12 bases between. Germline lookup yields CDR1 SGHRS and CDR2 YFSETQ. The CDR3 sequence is CASSYATTANTGELFF. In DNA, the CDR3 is TGCGCCAGCAGCTACGCAACCACAGCGAACACCGGGGAGCTGTTTTTT. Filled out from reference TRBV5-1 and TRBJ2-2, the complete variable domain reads KAGVTQTPRYLIKTRGQQVTLSCSPISGHRSVSWYQQTPGQGLQFLFEYFSETQRNKGNFPGRFSGRQFSNSRSEMNVSTLELGDSALYLCASSYATTANTGELFFGEGSRLTVL.

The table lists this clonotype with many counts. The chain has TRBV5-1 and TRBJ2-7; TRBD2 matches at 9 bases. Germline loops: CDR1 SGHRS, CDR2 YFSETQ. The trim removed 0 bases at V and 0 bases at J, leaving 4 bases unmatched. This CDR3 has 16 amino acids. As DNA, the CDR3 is TGCGCCAGCAGCTTGGATAGCGGGAGAGGCTCCTACGAGCAGTACTTC. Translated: CASSLDSGRGSYEQYF.

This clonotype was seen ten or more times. CDR3 in DNA: TGCAGCATCGGACAGGGGGACTGGGAGCAGTACTTC. Encoded protein: CSIGQGDWEQYF. The J gene is TRBJ2-7, the V gene TRBV29-1; 10 bases are a match to TRBD1. CDR3 length: 12 residues. Losses at the gene ends were 8 bases for V and 7 bases for J; bases not matched to a gene: 8. Germline CDR1 reads SQVTM; CDR2 reads ANQGSEA.

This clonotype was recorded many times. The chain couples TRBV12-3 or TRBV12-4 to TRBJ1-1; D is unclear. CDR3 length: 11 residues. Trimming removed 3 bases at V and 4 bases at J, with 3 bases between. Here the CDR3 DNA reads TGTGCCAGCAGTTTGGGCACTGAAGCTTTCTTT. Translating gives CASSLGTEAFF.

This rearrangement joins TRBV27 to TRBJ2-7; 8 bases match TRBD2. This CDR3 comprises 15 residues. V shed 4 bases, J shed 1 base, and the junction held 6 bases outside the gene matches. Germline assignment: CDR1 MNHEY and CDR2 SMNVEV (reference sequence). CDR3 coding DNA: TGTGCCAGCAGTTCTCCCGGGACTAGTTCCTACGAGCAGTACTTC. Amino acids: CASSSPGTSSYEQYF.

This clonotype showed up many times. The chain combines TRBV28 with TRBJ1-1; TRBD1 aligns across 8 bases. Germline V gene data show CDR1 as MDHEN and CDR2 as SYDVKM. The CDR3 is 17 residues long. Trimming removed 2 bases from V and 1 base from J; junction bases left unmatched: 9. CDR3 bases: TGTGCCAGCAGTTTACAAATGCAGGGGGCTAAGAACACTGAAGCTTTCTTT. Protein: CASSLQMQGAKNTEAFF.

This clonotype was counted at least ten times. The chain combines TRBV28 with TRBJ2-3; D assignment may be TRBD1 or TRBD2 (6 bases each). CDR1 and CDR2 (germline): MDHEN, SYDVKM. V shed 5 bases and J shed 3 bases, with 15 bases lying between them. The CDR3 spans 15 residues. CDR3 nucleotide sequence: TGTGCCAGCAGTCACTTGGGGGGCGGGACAGATACGCAGTATTTT. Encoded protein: CASSHLGGGTDTQYF.